These 19 T cell receptor beta chains share one sample of origin, sequenced in a study of T cell changes during pregnancy in multiple sclerosis. Assay: immunoSEQ multiplex PCR; the TCRdb copy retains only in-frame clones and omits some. This table has tens of thousands of clones, around 93% appearing once. The sample was peripheral blood, taken in the first trimester of pregnancy. These receptors were taken from a female donor with multiple sclerosis, enrolled in a pregnancy study.

Of note for this clone: One junction end disagrees with the germline gene, perhaps due to a read error. The chain links TRBV7-8 to TRBJ2-3; 8 nucleotides match TRBD2. The germline gives CDR1 SGHVS, CDR2 FQNEAQ. This CDR3 spans 16 amino acids. DNA for the CDR3: TGTGCCAGCAGGATTAGTTTGAGGACTAGCATAGATACGCAGTATTTT. It translates to CASRISLRTSIDTQYF.

This clone appeared a single time. The CDR3 is CAISSGRETQYF. The CDR3 DNA reads as TGTGCCATCAGTTCGGGTAGGGAGACCCAGTACTTC. This chain connects TRBV10-3 to TRBJ2-5; no definite D call. Germline V gene lookup returns CDR1 ENHRY and CDR2 SYGVKD. The CDR3 has 12 residues. V was trimmed by 5 bases and J by 5 bases, leaving 9 bases between them.

The genes are TRBV10-3 and TRBJ2-5; 10 bases are shared with TRBD1. Germline V gene lookup returns CDR1 ENHRY and CDR2 SYGVKD. V shed 3 bases, J shed 5 bases, and the junction held 6 bases outside the gene matches. The CDR3 spans 15 residues. The CDR3 sequence is CAISEGTGDTETQYF. Here the CDR3 DNA reads TGTGCCATCAGTGAAGGGACAGGGGATACGGAGACCCAGTACTTC.

This clone was detected only a few times. This chain connects TRBV6-6 to TRBJ1-5; D might be TRBD1 (6 bases). Per the germline V gene, CDR1 is MNHNY and CDR2 is SVGAGI (reference sequence). V was trimmed by 5 bases and J by 0 bases, leaving 11 bases between them. This CDR3 comprises 15 residues. The DNA for the CDR3 is TGTGCCAGCAGTGAGACAGGCGCTAGCAATCAGCCCCAGCATTTT. It yields the protein CASSETGASNQPQHF.

The CDR3 sequence is CASSPRGQGLISYTF. CDR3 bases: TGTGCCAGCTCACCTCGAGGACAGGGACTAATTAGCTACACCTTC. The chain carries TRBV18 and TRBJ1-2; 8 bases fit TRBD1. V trimming: 3 bases; J trimming: 9 bases; junction bases outside the gene matches: 12. This CDR3 spans 15 amino acids. Germline V gene sequence: CDR1 KGHSH, CDR2 LQKENI.

The V gene is TRBV4-2, the J gene TRBJ2-5; TRBD2 aligns across 12 bases. The germline V gene has CDR1 LGHNA and CDR2 YNFKEQ. The CDR3 totals 18 residues. Losses at the gene ends were 1 base for V and 2 bases for J; bases not matched to a gene: 8. The CDR3 nucleotides are TGTGCCAGCAGCCAAGTTGGGACTAGCGGGCGACCGCAAGAGACCCAGTACTTC. It yields the protein CASSQVGTSGRPQETQYF.

The rearrangement uses TRBV5-1 and TRBJ2-1, with 7 bases aligning to TRBD2. The CDR3 loop spans 14 amino acids. V lost 0 bases to trimming and J lost 8 bases; unmatched junction nucleotides: 5. Germline V gene sequence: CDR1 SGHRS, CDR2 YFSETQ. The CDR3 DNA is TGCGCCAGCAGCTTGGGACTAGCCGGGGATGAGCAGTTCTTC. Translation gives CASSLGLAGDEQFF.

This chain links TRBV10-3 with TRBJ2-5; TRBD2 matches at 7 bases. The germline CDR1 and CDR2 sequences are ENHRY and SYGVKD. This CDR3 contains 14 residues. With V trimmed by 3 bases and J by 5 bases, 6 bases remained unmatched. CDR3 in DNA: TGTGCCATCAGTGATGGGGCGCGGGGGGAGACCCAGTACTTC. Translation: CAISDGARGETQYF.

This chain joins TRBV7-2 and TRBJ2-1, with D perhaps TRBD2 (6 bases). The CDR3 runs to 18 residues. V dropped 3 bases and J dropped 0 bases, with 18 bases sitting between them. Germline lookup yields CDR1 SGHTA and CDR2 FQGNSA. The CDR3 sequence: CASSLKQTTGSSYNEQFF. DNA of the CDR3: TGTGCCAGCAGCTTGAAACAGACCACCGGGAGCTCCTACAATGAGCAGTTCTTC.

The chain combines TRBV4-2 with TRBJ2-5; 10 bases line up with TRBD1. This CDR3 is 15 amino acids long. V lost 0 bases to trimming and J lost 4 bases; unmatched junction nucleotides: 2. The germline gives CDR1 LGHNA, CDR2 YNFKEQ. The CDR3 loop is CASSQERQGAETQYF. The CDR3 coding sequence is TGTGCCAGCAGCCAAGAGCGACAGGGGGCAGAGACCCAGTACTTC.

The rearrangement uses TRBV7-9 and TRBJ2-2; 8 bases are a match to TRBD2. The J segment lost 4 bases and the V segment lost 4 bases, leaving 5 bases of the junction unmatched. CDR3 length: 15 amino acids. Germline lookup yields CDR1 SEHNR and CDR2 FQNEAQ (reference sequence). The CDR3 protein is CASSSGGWITGELFF. The CDR3 DNA reads TGTGCCAGCAGCTCGGGAGGGTGGATCACCGGGGAGCTGTTTTTT.

The count of this clone is one. This rearrangement joins TRBV30 to TRBJ2-2, with 7 bases fitting TRBD1. Looked up from germline, CDR1 is GTSNPN and CDR2 is SVGIG (reference sequence). J gave up 0 bases and V 3 bases, and 1 base lay outside the gene matches. The CDR3 contains 14 residues. CDR3 protein: CAWRGTANTGELFF. CDR3 sequence (DNA): TGTGCCTGGAGAGGGACAGCGAACACCGGGGAGCTGTTTTTT. Complete variable domain (other parts from reference TRBV30 and TRBJ2-2): SQTIHQWPATLVQPVGSPLSLECTVEGTSNPNLYWYRQAAGRGLQLLFYSVGIGQISSEVPQNLSASRPQDRQFILSSKKLLLSDSGFYLCAWRGTANTGELFFGEGSRLTVL.

The chain couples TRBV11-2 to TRBJ2-7; 11 positions match TRBD1. The CDR3 totals 14 residues. V dropped 3 bases and J dropped 6; count of bases not matched to a gene: 4. Germline assignment: CDR1 SGHAT and CDR2 FQNNGV. The CDR3 is CASSFGDRGGEQYF. CDR3 coding DNA: TGTGCCAGCAGCTTTGGGGACAGGGGGGGCGAGCAGTACTTC. Full variable domain (outside the CDR3, taken from reference TRBV11-2 and TRBJ2-7): EAGVAQSPRYKIIEKRQSVAFWCNPISGHATLYWYQQILGQGPKLLIQFQNNGVVDDSQLPKDRFSAERLKGVDSTLKIQPAKLEDSAVYLCASSFGDRGGEQYFGPGTRLTVT.

This clone was picked up one time. The gene calls are TRBV27 and TRBJ2-7; no firm D call. The CDR3 is 13 amino acids. Germline CDR1 MNHEY, CDR2 SMNVEV (reference sequence). The V and J ends lost 4 bases and 4 bases respectively, with 11 bases between them. The CDR3 bases are TGTGCCAGCAGTTATGGGCAGAAGTACGAGCAGTACTTC. Amino acids: CASSYGQKYEQYF.

This chain joins TRBV18 and TRBJ2-2, with D uncertain. CDR1 is KGHSH and CDR2 is LQKENI in the germline V gene. V dropped 3 bases and J dropped 4 bases, with 12 bases sitting between them. This CDR3 is built from 15 residues. The DNA for the CDR3 is TGTGCCAGCTCACCCAAAGCAAGACTCACCGGGGAGCTGTTTTTT. Protein sequence: CASSPKARLTGELFF.

The rearrangement links TRBV30 to TRBJ1-1, with TRBD1 matching over 8 bases. CDR3 size: 13 residues. Germline assignment: CDR1 GTSNPN and CDR2 SVGIG (reference sequence). Trimming took 3 bases from V and 4 from J; bases not matched to a gene: 4. CDR3: CAWSLDRGTEAFF. For the CDR3, the DNA is TGTGCCTGGAGCCTTGACAGGGGCACTGAAGCTTTCTTT. The full variable domain, in which reference TRBV30 and TRBJ1-1 provide the parts outside the CDR3, is SQTIHQWPATLVQPVGSPLSLECTVEGTSNPNLYWYRQAAGRGLQLLFYSVGIGQISSEVPQNLSASRPQDRQFILSSKKLLLSDSGFYLCAWSLDRGTEAFFGQGTRLTVV.

The V and J genes are TRBV28 and TRBJ2-7; 8 nucleotides line up with TRBD2. Per the germline V gene, CDR1 is MDHEN and CDR2 is SYDVKM. The CDR3 runs 13 residues. J was trimmed by 6 bases and V by 7 bases; bases with no gene match: 8. The CDR3 is CASNAGGVSEQYF. In nucleotides, the CDR3 is TGTGCCAGCAATGCGGGAGGAGTTTCCGAGCAGTACTTC.

This chain joins TRBV19 and TRBJ1-1, with D tentatively TRBD1 (6 bases). Trimming stripped 3 bases from V and 1 base from J, with 9 bases between. Germline assignment: CDR1 LNHDA and CDR2 SQIVND (reference sequence). The CDR3 runs to 14 residues. The CDR3 bases are TGTGCCAGTAGTATCGGGGGGCAGAACACTGAAGCTTTCTTT. It translates to CASSIGGQNTEAFF.

The chain has TRBV7-9 and TRBJ1-2, with D tentatively TRBD1 (6 bases). The CDR3 sequence is 14 residues long. Germline V gives CDR1 SEHNR, CDR2 FQNEAQ (reference sequence). V gave up 5 bases and J gave up 6 bases, with 16 bases separating them. CDR3 amino acids: CASSQTGSPDGYTF. The DNA of the CDR3 is TGTGCCAGCAGCCAGACAGGTTCCCCCGATGGCTACACCTTC.